This T cell receptor beta chain appears in the sequencing data of a study of shared clonotypes between healthy human individuals. The V gene's germline CDR1 is SGHAT and CDR2 FQNNGV. V was pared by 6 bases and J by 4 bases, with 3 bases of the junction left unmatched. CDR3 length: 13 residues. In the source study's methods: Filtering differed, since immunoSEQ gave only junction sequences and no quality scores. Method: immunoSEQ multiplex PCR; TCRdb's copy keeps in-frame clones and lacks some. V, J and clone size are taken as reported in that table, and D and trimming were inferred from the DNA itself. The sample has over a million clones; 75% to 80% are singletons. With regard to this clone: A read error is possible here, since a much larger clone lies one base away.

The chain recombines TRBV11-2 with TRBJ2-1; 7 bases match TRBD1. The sample taken for sequencing was memory CD4+ T cells from PBMCs. The subset denotes: CD45RA-negative fraction. The source is a young man in good health. Some clones in this sample may be carry-over from other donors' samples. The CDR3 region has the DNA TGTGCCAGCAGTAGGGACAGATACAATGAGCAGTTCTTC. The encoded protein is CASSRDRYNEQFF.